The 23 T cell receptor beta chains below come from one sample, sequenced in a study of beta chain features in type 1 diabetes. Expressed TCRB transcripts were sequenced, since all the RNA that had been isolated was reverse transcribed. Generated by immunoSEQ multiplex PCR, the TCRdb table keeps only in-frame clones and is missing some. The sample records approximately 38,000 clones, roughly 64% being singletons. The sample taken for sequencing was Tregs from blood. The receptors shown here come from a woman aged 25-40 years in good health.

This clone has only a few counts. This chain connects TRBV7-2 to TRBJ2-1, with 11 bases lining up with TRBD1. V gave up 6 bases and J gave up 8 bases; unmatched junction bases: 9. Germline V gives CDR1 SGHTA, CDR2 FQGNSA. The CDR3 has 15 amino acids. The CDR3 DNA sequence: TGTGCCAGCAGTTCCCCGGACAGGGGGCTGTATGAGCAGTTCTTC. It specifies CASSSPDRGLYEQFF.

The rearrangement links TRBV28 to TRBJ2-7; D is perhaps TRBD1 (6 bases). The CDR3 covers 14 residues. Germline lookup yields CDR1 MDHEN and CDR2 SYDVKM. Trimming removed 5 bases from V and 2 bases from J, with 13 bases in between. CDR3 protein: CASSHGDKPYEQYF. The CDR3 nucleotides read TGTGCCAGCAGTCACGGGGACAAACCCTACGAGCAGTACTTC. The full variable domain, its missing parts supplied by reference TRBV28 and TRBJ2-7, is DVKVTQSSRYLVKRTGEKVFLECVQDMDHENMFWYRQDPGLGLRLIYFSYDVKMKEKGDIPEGYSVSREKKERFSLILESASTNQTSMYLCASSHGDKPYEQYFGPGTRLTVT.

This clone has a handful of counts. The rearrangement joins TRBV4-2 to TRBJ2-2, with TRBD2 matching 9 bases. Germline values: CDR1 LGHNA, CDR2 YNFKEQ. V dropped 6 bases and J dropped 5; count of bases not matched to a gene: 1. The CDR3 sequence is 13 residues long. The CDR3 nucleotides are TGTGCCAGCAGAGGACTAGCGACCGGGGAGCTGTTTTTT. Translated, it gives CASRGLATGELFF.

The CDR3 nucleotides read TGCGCCAGCAGCTTAACAGGGGACTCTGGGGCCAACGTCCTGACTTTC. It is translated as CASSLTGDSGANVLTF. The genes are TRBV5-1 and TRBJ2-6; the match to TRBD1 covers 7 bases. Looked up from germline, CDR1 is SGHRS and CDR2 is YFSETQ. The CDR3 is 16 residues long. Trimming cost V 2 bases and J 0 bases; bases outside gene matches: 2.

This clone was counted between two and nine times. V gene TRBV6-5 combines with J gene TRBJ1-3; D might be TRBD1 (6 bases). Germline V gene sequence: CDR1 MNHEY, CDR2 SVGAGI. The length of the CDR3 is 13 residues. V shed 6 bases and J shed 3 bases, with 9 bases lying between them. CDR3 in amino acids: CASRKDSGNTIYF. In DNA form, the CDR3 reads TGTGCCAGCAGGAAGGACAGTGGAAACACCATATATTTT.

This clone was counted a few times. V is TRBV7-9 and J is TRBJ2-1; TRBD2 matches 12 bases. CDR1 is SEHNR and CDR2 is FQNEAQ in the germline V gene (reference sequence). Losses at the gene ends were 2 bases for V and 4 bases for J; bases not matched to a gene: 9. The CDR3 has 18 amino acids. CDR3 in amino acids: CASSLRELAGGIYNEQFF. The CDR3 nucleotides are TGTGCCAGCAGCTTAAGGGAACTAGCGGGAGGCATTTACAATGAGCAGTTCTTC.

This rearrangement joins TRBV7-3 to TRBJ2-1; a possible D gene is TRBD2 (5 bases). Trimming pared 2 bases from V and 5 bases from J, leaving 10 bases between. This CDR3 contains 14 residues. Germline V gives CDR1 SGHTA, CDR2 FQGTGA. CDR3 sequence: CASSLDRGNNEQFF. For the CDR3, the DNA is TGTGCCAGCAGCTTAGACCGGGGTAACAATGAGCAGTTCTTC.

The CDR3 reads CASSLGGGGPGNTIYF. CDR3 sequence (DNA): TGTGCCAGCAGTTTGGGGGGCGGGGGACCCGGAAACACCATATATTTT. The chain couples TRBV6-6 to TRBJ1-3; possibly TRBD1 for D (6 bases). Germline V lookup: CDR1 MNHNY, CDR2 SVGAGI (reference sequence). There are 16 residues in the CDR3. With 4 bases removed from V and 4 bases from J, the gap between germline ends came to 17 bases.

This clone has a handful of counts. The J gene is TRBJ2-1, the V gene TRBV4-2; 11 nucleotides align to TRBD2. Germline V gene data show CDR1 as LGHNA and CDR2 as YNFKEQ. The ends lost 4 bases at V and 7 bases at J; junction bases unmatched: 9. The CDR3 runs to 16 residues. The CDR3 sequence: CASSRHSGRGRNEQFF. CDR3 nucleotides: TGTGCCAGCAGCCGCCATAGCGGGAGGGGGCGAAATGAGCAGTTCTTC.

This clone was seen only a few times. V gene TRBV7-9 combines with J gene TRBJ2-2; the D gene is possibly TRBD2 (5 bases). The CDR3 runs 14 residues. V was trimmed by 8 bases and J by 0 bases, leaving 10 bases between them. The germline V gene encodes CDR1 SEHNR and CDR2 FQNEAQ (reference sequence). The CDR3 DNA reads TGTGCCAGCGCATGGGGAGCGAACACCGGGGAGCTGTTTTTT. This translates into CASAWGANTGELFF. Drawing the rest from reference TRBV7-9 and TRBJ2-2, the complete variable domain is DTGVSQNPRHKITKRGQNVTFRCDPISEHNRLYWYRQTLGQGPEFLTYFQNEAQLEKSRLLSDRFSAERPKGSFSTLEIQRTEQGDSAMYLCASAWGANTGELFFGEGSRLTVL.

In DNA form, the CDR3 reads TGTGCCAGCAGCGTGGGGCAGCTGGGGAGGTCTGAAGCTTTCTTT. Translating gives CASSVGQLGRSEAFF. This chain connects TRBV9 to TRBJ1-1; D perhaps matches TRBD1 (5 bases). Germline CDR1 and CDR2: SGDLS and YYNGEE. The CDR3 has 15 residues. Trimming left V 2 bases short and J 6 bases short, with 17 bases between.

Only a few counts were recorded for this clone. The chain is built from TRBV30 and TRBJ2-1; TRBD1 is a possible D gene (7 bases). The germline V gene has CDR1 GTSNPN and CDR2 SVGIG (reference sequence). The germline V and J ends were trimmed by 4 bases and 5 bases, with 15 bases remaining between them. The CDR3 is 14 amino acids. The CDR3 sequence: CAWNRGTDNNEQFF. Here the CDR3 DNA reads TGTGCCTGGAACCGCGGGACAGATAACAATGAGCAGTTCTTC.

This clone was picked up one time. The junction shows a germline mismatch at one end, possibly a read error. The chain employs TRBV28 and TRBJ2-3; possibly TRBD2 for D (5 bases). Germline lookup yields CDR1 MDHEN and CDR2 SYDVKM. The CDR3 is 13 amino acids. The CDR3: CASGLGSSDTQYF. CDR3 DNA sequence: TGTGCCAGCGGTTTAGGGAGTTCAGATACGCAGTATTTT.

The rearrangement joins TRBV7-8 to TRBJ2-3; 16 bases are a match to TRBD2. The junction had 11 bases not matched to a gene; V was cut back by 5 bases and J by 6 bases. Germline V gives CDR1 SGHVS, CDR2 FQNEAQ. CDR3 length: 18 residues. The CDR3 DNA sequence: TGTGCCAGCAGCCCATACCTGGGACTAGCGGGAGGGAAGGATACGCAGTATTTT. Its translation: CASSPYLGLAGGKDTQYF.

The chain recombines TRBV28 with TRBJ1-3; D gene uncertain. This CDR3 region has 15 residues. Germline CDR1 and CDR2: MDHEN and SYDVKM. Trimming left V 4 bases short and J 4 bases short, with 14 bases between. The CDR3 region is CASSSGPWSGNTIYF. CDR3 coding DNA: TGTGCCAGCAGTTCGGGTCCTTGGTCCGGAAACACCATATATTTT.

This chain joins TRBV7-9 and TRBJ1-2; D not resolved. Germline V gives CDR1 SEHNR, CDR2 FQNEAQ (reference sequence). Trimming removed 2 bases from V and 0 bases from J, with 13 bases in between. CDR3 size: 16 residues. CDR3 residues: CASSLFPQISNYGYTF. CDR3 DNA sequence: TGTGCCAGCAGCTTATTCCCGCAGATTTCTAACTATGGCTACACCTTC.

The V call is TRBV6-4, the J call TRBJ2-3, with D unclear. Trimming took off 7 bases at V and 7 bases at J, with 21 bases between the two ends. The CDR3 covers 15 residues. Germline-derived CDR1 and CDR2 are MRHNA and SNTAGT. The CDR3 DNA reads TGTGCCAGCAATACTCGAACAGCCTATTTGTATACGCAGTATTTT. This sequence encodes CASNTRTAYLYTQYF.

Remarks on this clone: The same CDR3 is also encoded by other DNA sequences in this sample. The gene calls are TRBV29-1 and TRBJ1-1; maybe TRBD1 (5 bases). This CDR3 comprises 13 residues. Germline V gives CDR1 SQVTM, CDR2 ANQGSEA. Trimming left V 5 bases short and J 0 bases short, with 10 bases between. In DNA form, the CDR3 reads TGCAGCGTTTTCAGGGCGGTGAACACTGAAGCTTTCTTT. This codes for CSVFRAVNTEAFF.

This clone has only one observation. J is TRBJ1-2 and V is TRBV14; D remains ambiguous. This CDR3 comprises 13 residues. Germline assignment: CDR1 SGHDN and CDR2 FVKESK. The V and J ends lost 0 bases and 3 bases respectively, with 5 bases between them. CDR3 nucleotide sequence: TGTGCCAGCAGCCAAGATCTTGACTATGGCTACACCTTC. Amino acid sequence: CASSQDLDYGYTF.

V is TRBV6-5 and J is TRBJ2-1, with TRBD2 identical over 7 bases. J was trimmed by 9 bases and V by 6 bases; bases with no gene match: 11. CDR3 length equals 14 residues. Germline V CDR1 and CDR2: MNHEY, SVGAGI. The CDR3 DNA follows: TGTGCCAGCAGCCGTACTAGCGCGGTCGGTGAGCAGTTCTTC. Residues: CASSRTSAVGEQFF.

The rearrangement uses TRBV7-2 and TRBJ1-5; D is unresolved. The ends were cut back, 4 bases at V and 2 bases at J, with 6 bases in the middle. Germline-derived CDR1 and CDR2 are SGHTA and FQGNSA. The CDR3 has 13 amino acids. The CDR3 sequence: CASSSEGNQPQHF. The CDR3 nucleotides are TGTGCCAGCAGCTCAGAAGGCAATCAGCCCCAGCATTTT.

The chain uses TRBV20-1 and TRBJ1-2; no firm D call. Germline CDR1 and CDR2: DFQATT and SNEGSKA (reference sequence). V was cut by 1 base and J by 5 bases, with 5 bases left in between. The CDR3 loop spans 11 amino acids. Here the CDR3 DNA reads TGCAGTGCTAGAGGCAGATATGGCTACACCTTC. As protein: CSARGRYGYTF.

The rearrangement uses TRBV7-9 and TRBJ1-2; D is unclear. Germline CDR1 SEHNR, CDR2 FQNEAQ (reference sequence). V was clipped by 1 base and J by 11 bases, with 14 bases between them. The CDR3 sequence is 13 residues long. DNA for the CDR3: TGTGCCAGCAGCTTAGTTAATATTTACGGTTACACCTTC. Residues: CASSLVNIYGYTF.